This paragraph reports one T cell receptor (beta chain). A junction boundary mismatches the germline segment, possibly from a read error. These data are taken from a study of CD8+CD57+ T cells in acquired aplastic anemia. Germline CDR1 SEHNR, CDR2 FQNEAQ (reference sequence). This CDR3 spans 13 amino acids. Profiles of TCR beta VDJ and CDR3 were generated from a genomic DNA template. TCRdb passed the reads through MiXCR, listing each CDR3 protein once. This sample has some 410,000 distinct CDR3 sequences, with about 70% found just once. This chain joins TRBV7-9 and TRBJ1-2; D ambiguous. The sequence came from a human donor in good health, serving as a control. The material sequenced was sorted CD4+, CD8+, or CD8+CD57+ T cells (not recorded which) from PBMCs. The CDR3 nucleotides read TGTGCCAGCGGCTTAGCTGGTAACTATGGCTACACCTTC. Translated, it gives CASGLAGNYGYTF.